These 25 T cell receptor beta chains were sequenced from one sample in a study of T cell responses to AZD1222 COVID-19 vaccine. Profiled with immunoSEQ multiplex PCR; TCRdb holds only in-frame clones, not every one. In the table there are over 120,000 clones, approximately 89% of which are singletons. Sequences were derived from peripheral blood, sampled 28 days after the second AZD1222 dose. The receptors come from an adult who received the AZD1222 COVID-19 vaccine.

This sequence joins TRBV28 and TRBJ1-3; no clear D gene. The V gene lost 7 bases and the J gene lost 1 base, with 11 bases spanning the gap. Per the germline V gene, CDR1 is MDHEN and CDR2 is SYDVKM. The CDR3 covers 14 residues. For the CDR3, the DNA is TGTGCCAGCACCCCACCGGGTTCTGGAAACACCATATATTTT. This translates into CASTPPGSGNTIYF.

V is TRBV10-1 and J is TRBJ2-1, with 9 bases aligning to TRBD2. The CDR3 has 14 amino acids. Trimming at V came to 2 bases and at J to 7 bases, leaving 3 bases not matched to a gene. Germline loops: CDR1 WNHNN, CDR2 SYGVQD (reference sequence). The CDR3 DNA is TGCGCCAGCAGTGAGCGGCGGGAGGGTAATGAGCAGTTCTTC. Translating it yields CASSERREGNEQFF.

V usage is TRBV7-2 and J usage is TRBJ2-1, with 10 bases identical to TRBD2. Germline lookup yields CDR1 SGHTA and CDR2 FQGNSA. The CDR3 has 16 residues. V dropped 1 base and J dropped 7; count of bases not matched to a gene: 7. The CDR3 sequence is CASSLEAGGLGNEQFF. CDR3 DNA sequence: TGTGCCAGCAGCTTAGAAGCGGGAGGGCTCGGGAATGAGCAGTTCTTC.

The rearrangement uses TRBV7-8 and TRBJ1-2; D is uncertain. Trimming shortened V by 1 base and J by 1 base, and 13 bases separated the two germline ends. In germline, CDR1 is SGHVS, CDR2 FQNEAQ. The CDR3 has 16 residues. CDR3 DNA: TGTGCCAGCAGCTTAGGGCCCGGCAGAAGTAACTATGGCTACACCTTC. Amino acid sequence: CASSLGPGRSNYGYTF.

The chain combines TRBV30 with TRBJ1-6, with D possibly being TRBD1 (5 bases). The length of the CDR3 is 17 residues. Germline CDR1 and CDR2: GTSNPN and SVGIG (reference sequence). Trimming removed 2 bases from V and 0 bases from J, with 14 bases in between. The CDR3 loop is CAWSPRDRSSYNSPLHF. The CDR3 bases are TGTGCCTGGAGTCCCCGGGACCGGAGCTCCTATAATTCACCCCTCCACTTT.

In its sample, this clone was seen once. The chain is built from TRBV6-6 and TRBJ1-5, with 8 bases aligning to TRBD1. This CDR3 is 17 amino acids long. With V trimmed by 7 bases and J by 0 bases, 11 bases remained unmatched. Germline-derived CDR1 and CDR2 are MNHNY and SVGAGI (reference sequence). CDR3: CASTRDRSIDSNQPQHF. CDR3 sequence (DNA): TGTGCCAGCACTCGGGACAGGTCAATCGATAGCAATCAGCCCCAGCATTTT.

This chain connects TRBV7-2 to TRBJ1-3; the D gene is possibly TRBD1 (5 bases). Per the germline V gene, CDR1 is SGHTA and CDR2 is FQGNSA. Trimming removed 1 base at V and 4 bases at J, with 14 bases between. The CDR3 covers 16 residues. CDR3 sequence reads: CASSLGGVSTGNTIYF. CDR3 coding DNA: TGTGCCAGCAGCTTAGGGGGGGTATCAACGGGAAACACCATATATTTT.

The V call is TRBV18, the J call TRBJ1-1; the match to TRBD1 covers 7 bases. Looked up from germline, CDR1 is KGHSH and CDR2 is LQKENI. The CDR3 is 16 amino acids. The junction had 11 bases not matched to a gene; V was cut back by 6 bases and J by 1 base. CDR3 sequence reads: CASSYLPGGPNTEAFF. DNA of the CDR3: TGTGCCAGCTCGTATCTCCCAGGGGGGCCGAACACTGAAGCTTTCTTT.

This chain joins TRBV7-6 and TRBJ1-4; D is unclear. Germline V gene sequence: CDR1 SGHVS, CDR2 FNYEAQ. This CDR3 is built from 13 residues. Trimming stripped 3 bases from V and 7 bases from J, with 9 bases between. The CDR3 spells CASSFNTLEKLFF. In nucleotides, the CDR3 is TGTGCCAGCAGCTTCAACACTCTTGAAAAACTGTTTTTT. The complete variable domain, with remaining parts taken from reference TRBV7-6 and TRBJ1-4, reads GAGVSQSPRYKVTKRGQDVALRCDPISGHVSLYWYRQALGQGPEFLTYFNYEAQQDKSGLPNDRFSAERPEGSISTLTIQRTEQRDSAMYRCASSFNTLEKLFFGSGTQLSVL.

The rearrangement uses TRBV6-5 and TRBJ1-1; no reliable D call. V was cut by 3 bases and J by 1 base, with 9 bases left in between. CDR1 and CDR2 from the germline V gene are MNHEY and SVGAGI. The CDR3 sequence is 14 residues long. In DNA, the CDR3 is TGTGCCAGCAGTTATATGGGCCCGAACACTGAAGCTTTCTTT. Residues: CASSYMGPNTEAFF.

The genes are TRBV7-9 and TRBJ1-5; D unclear. The CDR3 consists of 13 residues. With 1 base removed from V and 4 bases from J, the gap between germline ends came to 5 bases. CDR1 and CDR2 from the germline V gene are SEHNR and FQNEAQ (reference sequence). CDR3 region: CASSLGENQPQHF. The CDR3 coding sequence is TGTGCCAGCAGCTTAGGAGAGAATCAGCCCCAGCATTTT.

This chain joins TRBV27 and TRBJ2-7, with D possibly being TRBD2 (5 bases). Germline V gene sequence: CDR1 MNHEY, CDR2 SMNVEV (reference sequence). This CDR3 region has 13 residues. V was clipped by 2 bases and J by 7 bases, with 12 bases between them. The CDR3 is CASSLGGLNEQYF. CDR3 in DNA: TGTGCCAGCAGTTTAGGCGGGCTGAATGAGCAGTACTTC.

The chain is built from TRBV6-5 and TRBJ2-6, with D perhaps assigned TRBD1 or TRBD2 (5 bases each). Germline lookup yields CDR1 MNHEY and CDR2 SVGAGI. Between the trimmed V and J ends, which lost 2 bases and 4 bases, there was a span of 9 bases. The CDR3 length is 15 residues. CDR3 residues: CASSYVGGGANVLTF. CDR3 sequence (DNA): TGTGCCAGCAGTTACGTTGGGGGAGGGGCCAACGTCCTGACTTTC.

The chain is built from TRBV20-1 and TRBJ1-1, with D possibly being TRBD1 (5 bases). Germline V gene lookup returns CDR1 DFQATT and CDR2 SNEGSKA (reference sequence). V was pared by 5 bases and J by 6 bases, with 10 bases between. The CDR3 length is 11 residues. CDR3 sequence (DNA): TGCAGTGCTGGGGACCGAGCTGAAGCTTTCTTT. As protein: CSAGDRAEAFF.

The CDR3 loop is CASLGGQTFF. The CDR3, as DNA: TGTGCCAGTCTAGGTGGCCAAACTTTCTTT. The chain has TRBV12-3 or TRBV12-4 and TRBJ1-1, with D uncertain. This CDR3 has 10 amino acids. Trimming cost V 9 bases and J 12 bases, with 14 bases left between them.

The chain has TRBV30 and TRBJ1-4; TRBD1 is a possible D gene (6 bases). Trimming stripped 3 bases from V and 5 bases from J, with 13 bases between. Germline CDR1 is GTSNPN and CDR2 is SVGIG (reference sequence). This CDR3 is 14 amino acids long. CDR3 residues: CAWSRGQGNEKLFF. The DNA of the CDR3 is TGTGCCTGGAGCAGGGGTCAGGGGAATGAAAAACTGTTTTTT.

Here the CDR3 DNA reads TGTGCCAGCAGTTACCAAACTCCGGACCTCAATCAGCCCCAGCATTTT. Its protein is CASSYQTPDLNQPQHF. The chain recombines TRBV6-2 or TRBV6-3 with TRBJ1-5; D is uncertain. V was cut by 2 bases and J by 3 bases, with 14 bases left in between. The CDR3 runs to 16 residues. Germline CDR1 and CDR2: MNHEY and SVGEGT.

This chain uses TRBV5-4 with TRBJ2-3, with no clear D. Germline V gives CDR1 SGHNT, CDR2 YYREEE (reference sequence). The V and J ends lost 4 bases and 6 bases respectively, with 18 bases between them. This CDR3 is 15 amino acids long. CDR3 nucleotides: TGTGCCAGCAGCCCCGAGTCCCCCCTCAAGGATACGCAGTATTTT. Its protein is CASSPESPLKDTQYF.

The chain employs TRBV2 and TRBJ2-1; 9 positions match TRBD2. The CDR3 spans 19 residues. V lost 1 base, J lost 2 bases, and 12 bases stayed unmatched. Per germline, CDR1 SNHLY and CDR2 FYNNEI. CDR3 protein: CASSEGGTSIVIAYNEQFF. For the CDR3, the DNA is TGTGCCAGCAGTGAAGGTGGGACTAGCATTGTAATCGCCTACAATGAGCAGTTCTTC.

Points on this clone: One junction end does not reproduce the germline sequence, and a read error may be involved. This chain links TRBV7-8 with TRBJ1-4, with D unresolved. Germline CDR1 reads SGHVS; CDR2 reads FQNEAQ. This CDR3 is built from 13 residues. CDR3 residues: CASSLGRYEELFF. The CDR3 region has the DNA TGTGCCAGCAGCTTAGGCCGATATGAAGAACTGTTTTTT.

This clone has just one count. For the CDR3, the DNA is TGTGCCAGCAGCCCATGGGACGACAGTAGAGCTTTCTTT. As protein: CASSPWDDSRAFF. This chain links TRBV13 with TRBJ1-1; a possible D gene is TRBD1 (5 bases). Germline CDR1 is PRHDT and CDR2 is FYEKMQ (reference sequence). V shed 5 bases and J shed 10 bases, with 17 bases lying between them. This CDR3 has 13 amino acids.

As concerns this clone: This likely comes from a read error, as the CDR3 has no conserved phenylalanine or tryptophan at its end. The chain uses TRBV5-4 and TRBJ2-2; possible D gene TRBD1, 6 bases. V was trimmed by 4 bases and J by 5 bases, leaving 9 bases between them. The CDR3 loop spans 13 amino acids. The V gene's germline CDR1 is SGHNT and CDR2 YYREEE (reference sequence). This chain's CDR3 is CASSVDRTGELFL. The CDR3 region has the DNA TGTGCCAGCAGCGTAGACAGGACCGGGGAGCTGTTTCTT.

This chain links TRBV7-9 with TRBJ2-2, with D possibly being TRBD1 (6 bases). The CDR3 extends over 15 amino acids. Germline V lookup: CDR1 SEHNR, CDR2 FQNEAQ (reference sequence). Trimming removed 5 bases from V and 8 bases from J, with 18 bases in between. CDR3 in amino acids: CASSQSGHSTGELFF. In nucleotides, the CDR3 is TGTGCCAGCAGCCAATCGGGACACAGCACGGGGGAGCTGTTTTTT.

This sequence joins TRBV19 and TRBJ1-2; 9 bases line up with TRBD1. Looked up from germline, CDR1 is LNHDA and CDR2 is SQIVND (reference sequence). V lost 3 bases and J lost 4; bases outside the gene matches: 3. The CDR3 has 14 residues. CDR3 amino acids: CASSIGTGFYGYTF. Here the CDR3 DNA reads TGTGCCAGTAGTATCGGGACAGGGTTCTATGGCTACACCTTC.

A single count supports this clone. CDR3 nucleotide sequence: TGTGCCAGCAGTTTGCAGGGGGCAGGATGGGCTTTCTTT. Amino acid sequence: CASSLQGAGWAFF. V gene TRBV27 combines with J gene TRBJ1-1; 8 bases map to TRBD1. Germline CDR1 MNHEY, CDR2 SMNVEV (reference sequence). The trim removed 3 bases at V and 11 bases at J, leaving 8 bases unmatched. This CDR3 region has 13 residues.